This T cell receptor (beta chain) came from a study of early T cells in non-severe SARS-CoV-2 infection. There are 13 residues in the CDR3. Germline CDR1 DFQATT, CDR2 SNEGSKA (reference sequence). V lost 6 bases and J 1 base, leaving 11 bases between the germline ends. Attachment of unique molecular identifiers to individual cDNA molecules was performed. MiXCR was run by TCRdb on the 5' RACE reads, yielding one entry per CDR3 protein. The sample carries fewer than 130,000 distinct CDR3 sequences, 10% to 15% recorded once. This clonotype was detected a few times. The source of this sequence is an adult who was a healthcare worker with PCR-confirmed SARS-CoV-2 infection or an uninfected control (not recorded which). V usage is TRBV20-1 and J usage is TRBJ2-3, with D uncertain. The sample here was whole blood, taken at baseline. The CDR3 sequence: CSAPPHGTDTQYF. In DNA form, the CDR3 reads TGCAGTGCACCCCCGCACGGCACAGATACGCAGTATTTT.